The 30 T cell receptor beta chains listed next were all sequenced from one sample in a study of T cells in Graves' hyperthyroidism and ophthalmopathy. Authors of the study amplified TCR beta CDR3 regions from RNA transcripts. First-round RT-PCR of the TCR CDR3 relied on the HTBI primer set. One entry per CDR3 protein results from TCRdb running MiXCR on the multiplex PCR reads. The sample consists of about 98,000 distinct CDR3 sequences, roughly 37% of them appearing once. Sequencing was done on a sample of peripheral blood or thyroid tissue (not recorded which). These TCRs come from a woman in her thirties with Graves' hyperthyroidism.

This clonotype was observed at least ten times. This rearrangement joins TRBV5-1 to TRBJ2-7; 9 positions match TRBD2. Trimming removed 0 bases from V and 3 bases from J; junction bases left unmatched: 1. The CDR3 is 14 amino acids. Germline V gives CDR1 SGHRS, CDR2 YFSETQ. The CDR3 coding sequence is TGCGCCAGCAGCTTGGGGACTAGCGTCTACGAGCAGTACTTC. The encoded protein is CASSLGTSVYEQYF.

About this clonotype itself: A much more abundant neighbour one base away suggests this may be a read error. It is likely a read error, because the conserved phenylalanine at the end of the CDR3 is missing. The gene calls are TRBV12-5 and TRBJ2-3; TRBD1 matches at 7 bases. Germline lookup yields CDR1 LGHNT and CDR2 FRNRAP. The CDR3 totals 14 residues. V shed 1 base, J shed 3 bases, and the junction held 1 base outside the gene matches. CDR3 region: CASGLGQGTDTQYL. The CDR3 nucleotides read TGTGCTAGTGGTTTGGGACAGGGTACAGATACGCAGTATCTT.

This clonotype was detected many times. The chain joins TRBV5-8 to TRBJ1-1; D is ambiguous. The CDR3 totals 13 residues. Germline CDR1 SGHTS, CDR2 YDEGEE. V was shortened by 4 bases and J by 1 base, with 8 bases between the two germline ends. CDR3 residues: CASSRETNTEAFF. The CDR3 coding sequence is TGTGCCAGCAGCCGAGAGACGAACACTGAAGCTTTCTTT.

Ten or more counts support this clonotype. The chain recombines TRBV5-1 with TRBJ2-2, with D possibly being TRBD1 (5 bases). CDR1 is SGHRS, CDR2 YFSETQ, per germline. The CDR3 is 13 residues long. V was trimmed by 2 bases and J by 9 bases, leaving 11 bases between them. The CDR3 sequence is CASSFQGTRELFF. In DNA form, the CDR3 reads TGCGCCAGCAGCTTTCAGGGCACTAGGGAGCTGTTTTTT.

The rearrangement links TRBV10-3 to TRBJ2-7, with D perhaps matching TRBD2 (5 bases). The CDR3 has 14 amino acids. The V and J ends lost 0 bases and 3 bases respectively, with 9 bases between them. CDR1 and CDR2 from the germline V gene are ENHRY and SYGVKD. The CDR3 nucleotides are TGTGCCATCAGTGAGTCGGGAGCGGACTACGAGCAGTACTTC. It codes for CAISESGADYEQYF.

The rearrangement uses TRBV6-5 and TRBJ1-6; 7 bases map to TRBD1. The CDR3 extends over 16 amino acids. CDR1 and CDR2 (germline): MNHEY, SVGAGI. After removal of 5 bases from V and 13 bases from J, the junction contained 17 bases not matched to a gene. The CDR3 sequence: CASSELYRGGNQPLHF. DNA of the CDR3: TGTGCCAGCAGTGAACTCTACAGGGGAGGCAATCAGCCCCTCCACTTT.

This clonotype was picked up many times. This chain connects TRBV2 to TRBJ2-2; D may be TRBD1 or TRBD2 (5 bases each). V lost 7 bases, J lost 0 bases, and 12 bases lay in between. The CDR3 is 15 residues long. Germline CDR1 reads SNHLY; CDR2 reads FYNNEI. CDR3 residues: CASTEQGANTGELFF. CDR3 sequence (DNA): TGTGCCAGCACCGAGCAGGGAGCGAACACCGGGGAGCTGTTTTTT. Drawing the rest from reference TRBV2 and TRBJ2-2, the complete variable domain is EPEVTQTPSHQVTQMGQEVILRCVPISNHLYFYWYRQILGQKVEFLVSFYNNEISEKSEIFDDQFSVERPDGSNFTLKIRSTKLEDSAMYFCASTEQGANTGELFFGEGSRLTVL.

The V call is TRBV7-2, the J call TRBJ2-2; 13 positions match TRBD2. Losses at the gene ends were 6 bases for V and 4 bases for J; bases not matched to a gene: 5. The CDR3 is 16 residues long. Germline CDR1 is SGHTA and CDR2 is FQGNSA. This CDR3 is CASRGLAGEVTGELFF. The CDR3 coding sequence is TGTGCCAGCAGAGGACTAGCGGGAGAGGTCACCGGGGAGCTGTTTTTT.

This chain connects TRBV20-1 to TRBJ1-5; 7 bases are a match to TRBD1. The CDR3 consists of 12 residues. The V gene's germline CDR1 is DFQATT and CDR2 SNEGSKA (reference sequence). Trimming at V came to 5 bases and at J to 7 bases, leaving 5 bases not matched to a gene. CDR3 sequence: CSAPDRYQPQHF. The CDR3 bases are TGCAGTGCTCCGGACAGGTACCAGCCCCAGCATTTT.

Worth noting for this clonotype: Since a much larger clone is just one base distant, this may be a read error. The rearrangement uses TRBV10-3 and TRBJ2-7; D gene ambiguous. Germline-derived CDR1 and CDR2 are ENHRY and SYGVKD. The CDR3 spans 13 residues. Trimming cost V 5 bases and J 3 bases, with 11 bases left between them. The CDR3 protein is CAISFWPYYEQYF. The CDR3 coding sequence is TGTGCCATCAGTTTTTGGCCCTACTACGAGCAGTACTTC.

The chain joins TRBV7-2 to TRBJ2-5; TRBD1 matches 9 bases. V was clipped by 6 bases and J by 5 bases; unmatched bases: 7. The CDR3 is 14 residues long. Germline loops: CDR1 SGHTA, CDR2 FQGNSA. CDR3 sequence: CASSVTGGGETQYF. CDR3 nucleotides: TGTGCCAGCAGTGTAACAGGGGGCGGCGAGACCCAGTACTTC.

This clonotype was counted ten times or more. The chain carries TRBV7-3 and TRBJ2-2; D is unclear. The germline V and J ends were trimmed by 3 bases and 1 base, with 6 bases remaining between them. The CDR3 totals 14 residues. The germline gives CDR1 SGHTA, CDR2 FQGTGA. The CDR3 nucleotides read TGTGCCAGCAGCTTTAGAGGGAACACCGGGGAGCTGTTTTTT. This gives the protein CASSFRGNTGELFF.

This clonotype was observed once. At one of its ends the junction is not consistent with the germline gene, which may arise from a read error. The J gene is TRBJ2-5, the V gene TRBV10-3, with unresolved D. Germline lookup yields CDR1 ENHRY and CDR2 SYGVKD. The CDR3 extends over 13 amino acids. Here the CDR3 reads CTISEALGETQYF. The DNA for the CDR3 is TGTACCATCAGTGAGGCTTTGGGGGAGACCCAGTACTTC.

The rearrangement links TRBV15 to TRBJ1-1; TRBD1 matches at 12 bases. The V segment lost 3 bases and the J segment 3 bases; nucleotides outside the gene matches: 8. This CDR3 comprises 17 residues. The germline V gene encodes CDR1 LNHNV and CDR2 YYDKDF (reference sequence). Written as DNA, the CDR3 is TGTGCCACCAGCAGTCGGGACAGGGGGCGAGGGGACACTGAAGCTTTCTTT. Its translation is CATSSRDRGRGDTEAFF.

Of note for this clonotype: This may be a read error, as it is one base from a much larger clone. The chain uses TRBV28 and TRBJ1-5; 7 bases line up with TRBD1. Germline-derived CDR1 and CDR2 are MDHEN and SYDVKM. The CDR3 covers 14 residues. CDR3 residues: CASRDRLSSQPQHF. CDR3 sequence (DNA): TGTGCCAGCAGGGACAGGTTGAGCAGTCAGCCCCAGCATTTT.

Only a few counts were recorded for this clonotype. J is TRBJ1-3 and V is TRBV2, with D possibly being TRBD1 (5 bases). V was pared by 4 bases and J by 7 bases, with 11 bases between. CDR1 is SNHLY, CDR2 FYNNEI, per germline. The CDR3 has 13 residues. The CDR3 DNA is TGTGCCAGCAGTGGGGACGCGAGGAACACCATATATTTT. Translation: CASSGDARNTIYF.

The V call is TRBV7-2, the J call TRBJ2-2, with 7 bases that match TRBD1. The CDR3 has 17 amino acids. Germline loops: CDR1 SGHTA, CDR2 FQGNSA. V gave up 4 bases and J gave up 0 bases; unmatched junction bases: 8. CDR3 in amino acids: CASSSRQGQTNTGELFF. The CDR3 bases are TGTGCCAGCAGCTCACGACAGGGACAGACGAACACCGGGGAGCTGTTTTTT.

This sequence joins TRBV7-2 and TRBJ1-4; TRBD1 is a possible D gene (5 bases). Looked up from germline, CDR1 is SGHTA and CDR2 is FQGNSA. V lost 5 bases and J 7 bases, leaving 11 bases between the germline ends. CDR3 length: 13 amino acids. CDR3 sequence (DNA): TGTGCCAGCAGCCCTGGGAGGGGTGAAAAACTGTTTTTT. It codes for CASSPGRGEKLFF. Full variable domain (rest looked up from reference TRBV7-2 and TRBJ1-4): GAGVSQSPSNKVTEKGKDVELRCDPISGHTALYWYRQSLGQGLEFLIYFQGNSAPDKSGLPSDRFSAERTGGSVSTLTIQRTQQEDSAVYLCASSPGRGEKLFFGSGTQLSVL.

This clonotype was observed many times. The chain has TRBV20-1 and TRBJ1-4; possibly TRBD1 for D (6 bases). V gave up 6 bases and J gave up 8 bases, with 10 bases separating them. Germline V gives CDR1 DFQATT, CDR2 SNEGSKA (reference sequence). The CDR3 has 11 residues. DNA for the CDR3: TGCAGTGCGGCAGGGGACGAAAAACTGTTTTTT. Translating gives CSAAGDEKLFF.

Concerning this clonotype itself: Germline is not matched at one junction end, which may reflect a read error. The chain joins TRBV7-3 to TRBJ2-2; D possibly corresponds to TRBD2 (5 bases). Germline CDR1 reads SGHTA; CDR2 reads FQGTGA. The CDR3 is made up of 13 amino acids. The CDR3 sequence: CASSKRCTGEPFF. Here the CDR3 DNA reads TGCGCCAGCAGTAAAAGGTGTACCGGGGAGCCGTTTTTT.

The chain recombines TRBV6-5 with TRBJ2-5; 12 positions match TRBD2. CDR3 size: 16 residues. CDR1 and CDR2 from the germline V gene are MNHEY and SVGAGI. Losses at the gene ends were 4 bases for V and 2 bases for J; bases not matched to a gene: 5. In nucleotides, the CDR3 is TGTGCCAGCAGTTCTTGGACTAGCGGGGCACAAGAGACCCAGTACTTC. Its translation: CASSSWTSGAQETQYF.

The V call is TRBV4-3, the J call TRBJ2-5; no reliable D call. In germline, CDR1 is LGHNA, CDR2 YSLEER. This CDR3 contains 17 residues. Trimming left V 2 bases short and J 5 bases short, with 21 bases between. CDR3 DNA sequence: TGCGCCAGCAGCCAACCAGTACCTTTACCAGACGGGGAGACCCAGTACTTC. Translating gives CASSQPVPLPDGETQYF.

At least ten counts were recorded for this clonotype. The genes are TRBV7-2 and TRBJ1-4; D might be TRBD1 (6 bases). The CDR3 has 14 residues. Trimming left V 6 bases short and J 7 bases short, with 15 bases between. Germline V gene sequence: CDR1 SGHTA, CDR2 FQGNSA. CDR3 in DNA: TGTGCCAGCAGACCACAGGGTATCGGTGAAAAACTGTTTTTT. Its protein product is CASRPQGIGEKLFF.

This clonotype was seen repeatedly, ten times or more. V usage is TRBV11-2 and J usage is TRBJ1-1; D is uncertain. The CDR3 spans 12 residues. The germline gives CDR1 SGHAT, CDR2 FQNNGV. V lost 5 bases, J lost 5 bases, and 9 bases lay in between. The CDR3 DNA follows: TGTGCCAGCAGCCAAGGGAGGACTGAAGCTTTCTTT. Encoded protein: CASSQGRTEAFF.

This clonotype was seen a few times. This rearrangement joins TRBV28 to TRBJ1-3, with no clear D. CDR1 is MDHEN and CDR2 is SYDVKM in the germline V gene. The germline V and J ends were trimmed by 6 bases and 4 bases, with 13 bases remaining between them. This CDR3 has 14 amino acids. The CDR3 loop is CASRDEVLGNTIYF. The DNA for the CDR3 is TGTGCCAGCAGGGACGAGGTCTTGGGAAACACCATATATTTT.

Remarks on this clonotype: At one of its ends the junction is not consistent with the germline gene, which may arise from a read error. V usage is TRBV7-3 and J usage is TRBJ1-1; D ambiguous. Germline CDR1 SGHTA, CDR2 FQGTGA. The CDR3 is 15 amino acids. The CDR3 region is CAGSLGSGPNTEAFF. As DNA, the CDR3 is TGTGCCGGCAGCTTGGGGAGTGGTCCGAACACTGAAGCCTTCTTT.

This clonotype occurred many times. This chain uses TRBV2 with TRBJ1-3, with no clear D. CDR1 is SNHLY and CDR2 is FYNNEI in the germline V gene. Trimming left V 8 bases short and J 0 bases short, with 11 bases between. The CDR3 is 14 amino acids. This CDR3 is CASQYLNSGNTIYF. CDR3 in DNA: TGTGCCAGCCAATATCTAAACTCTGGAAACACCATATATTTT.

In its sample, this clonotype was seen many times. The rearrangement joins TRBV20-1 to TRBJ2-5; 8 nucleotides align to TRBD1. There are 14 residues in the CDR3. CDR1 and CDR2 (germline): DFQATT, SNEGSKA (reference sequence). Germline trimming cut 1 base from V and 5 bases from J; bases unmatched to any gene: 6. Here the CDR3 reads CSARGTGYSETQYF. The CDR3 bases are TGCAGTGCTAGAGGGACAGGGTATAGTGAGACCCAGTACTTC.

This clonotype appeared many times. The CDR3 region is CSAEQQGMIGELFF. The CDR3 region has the DNA TGCAGTGCTGAACAACAGGGGATGATCGGGGAGCTGTTTTTT. V is TRBV20-1 and J is TRBJ2-2; the match to TRBD1 covers 7 bases. The CDR3 sequence is 14 residues long. V lost 5 bases and J lost 7; bases outside the gene matches: 10. CDR1 and CDR2 (germline): DFQATT, SNEGSKA (reference sequence).

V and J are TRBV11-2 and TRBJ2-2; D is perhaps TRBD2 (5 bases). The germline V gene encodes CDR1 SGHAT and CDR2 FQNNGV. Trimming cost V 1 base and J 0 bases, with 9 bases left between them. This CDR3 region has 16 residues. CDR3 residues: CASSLGGVTNTGELFF. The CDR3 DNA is TGTGCCAGCAGCTTAGGGGGAGTCACGAACACCGGGGAGCTGTTTTTT.